This entry lists 15 T cell receptor beta chains sequenced from one sample in a study of cytomegalovirus exposure and HLA in healthy donors. 60 Vbeta and 13 Jbeta primers were used in PCR. Assay used: immunoSEQ multiplex PCR; TCRdb lists only in-frame clones, some missing. The table records fewer than 200,000 clones, 73% of them present only once. Sequencing was performed on PBMCs. The receptors were gathered from a woman aged 30 to 39 in good health and CMV-seronegative.

This clone has more than one count but fewer than ten. The chain joins TRBV9 to TRBJ2-7; D not resolved. The CDR3 consists of 14 residues. Germline loops: CDR1 SGDLS, CDR2 YYNGEE. V was trimmed by 1 base and J by 3 bases, leaving 11 bases between them. This CDR3 reads CASSVMARGYEQYF. CDR3 sequence (DNA): TGTGCCAGCAGCGTAATGGCAAGAGGCTACGAGCAGTACTTC.

This clone has a handful of counts. The chain recombines TRBV12-5 with TRBJ1-3; 8 bases line up with TRBD1. CDR3 length: 17 residues. Germline assignment: CDR1 LGHNT and CDR2 FRNRAP. V lost 7 bases, J lost 4 bases, and 15 bases stayed unmatched. CDR3 bases: TGTGCTAGTGCCAACCCCCGGACAGGGAAAGCCGGAAACACCATATATTTT. Encoded protein: CASANPRTGKAGNTIYF.

V gene TRBV6-5 combines with J gene TRBJ1-2; D unresolved. The CDR3 is 14 amino acids. Germline CDR1 and CDR2: MNHEY and SVGAGI. The ends were cut back, 0 bases at V and 6 bases at J, with 11 bases in the middle. CDR3 protein: CASSYSWASDGYTF. The DNA of the CDR3 is TGTGCCAGCAGTTACTCTTGGGCCTCCGATGGCTACACCTTC.

The V call is TRBV14, the J call TRBJ2-7, with D maybe TRBD2 (6 bases). The CDR3 sequence is 14 residues long. Deletions cut 2 bases from V and 3 bases from J, with 11 bases between. CDR1 is SGHDN and CDR2 is FVKESK in the germline V gene. The CDR3 DNA reads as TGTGCCAGCAGCCAACGGACTACCGACTACGAGCAGTACTTC. Translation gives CASSQRTTDYEQYF.

This chain links TRBV9 with TRBJ1-3; TRBD1 might be the D (6 bases). Trimming left V 3 bases short and J 0 bases short, with 10 bases between. Looked up from germline, CDR1 is SGDLS and CDR2 is YYNGEE. The CDR3 consists of 15 residues. CDR3: CASSGRQVSGNTIYF. The CDR3 DNA sequence: TGTGCCAGCAGCGGAAGACAGGTCTCTGGAAACACCATATATTTT.

The J gene is TRBJ2-7, the V gene TRBV7-8; no reliable D call. Germline values: CDR1 SGHVS, CDR2 FQNEAQ. This CDR3 contains 19 residues. Deletions cut 2 bases from V and 2 bases from J, with 25 bases between. The DNA of the CDR3 is TGTGCCAGCAGCTTATTGATTGGCAACGCCCTTAAAATGCCCTACGAGCAGTACTTC. It specifies CASSLLIGNALKMPYEQYF. The whole variable domain, remainder taken from reference TRBV7-8 and TRBJ2-7, is GAGVSQSPRYKVAKRGQDVALRCDPISGHVSLFWYQQALGQGPEFLTYFQNEAQLDKSGLPSDRFFAERPEGSVSTLKIQRTQQEDSAVYLCASSLLIGNALKMPYEQYFGPGTRLTVT.

This clone was seen only a few times. The chain combines TRBV29-1 with TRBJ2-5, with 8 bases aligning to TRBD2. Germline V lookup: CDR1 SQVTM, CDR2 ANQGSEA. Germline trimming cut 8 bases from V and 5 bases from J; bases unmatched to any gene: 10. The CDR3 is 13 amino acids. The CDR3 here is CSSYGGGRETQYF. Written as DNA, the CDR3 is TGCAGCTCTTACGGGGGGGGCCGGGAGACCCAGTACTTC.

Comments on this clone: A read error may account for a junction end that differs from germline. The same CDR3 can be traced to other DNA sequences in this sample. This chain joins TRBV10-1 and TRBJ1-1; weak D call: TRBD1 (6 bases). The CDR3 consists of 14 residues. The germline CDR1 and CDR2 sequences are WNHNN and SYGVQD (reference sequence). CDR3 DNA: TGCGCCAGCAGTGAGTCGAGGGGGGGCACTGAGGCTTTCTTT. It translates to CASSESRGGTEAFF.

J is TRBJ2-6 and V is TRBV9; 9 positions match TRBD2. Losses at the gene ends were 3 bases for V and 0 bases for J; bases not matched to a gene: 13. Germline lookup yields CDR1 SGDLS and CDR2 YYNGEE. This CDR3 has 20 amino acids. CDR3: CASSERGERNVNSGANVLTF. DNA for the CDR3: TGTGCCAGCAGCGAGCGGGGGGAGCGAAACGTCAACTCTGGGGCCAACGTCCTGACTTTC.

The genes are TRBV29-1 and TRBJ1-1; D uncertain. The CDR3 is 14 amino acids. Trimming left V 1 base short and J 8 bases short, with 17 bases between. Germline assignment: CDR1 SQVTM and CDR2 ANQGSEA. Here the CDR3 reads CSVEVKHLLIEAFF. The CDR3 bases are TGCAGCGTTGAAGTAAAACATCTCCTCATCGAAGCTTTCTTT.

This clone appeared a few times. The V gene is TRBV5-1, the J gene TRBJ1-3, with 11 positions matching TRBD1. CDR3 size: 19 residues. The junction had 14 bases not matched to a gene; V was cut back by 4 bases and J by 2 bases. Germline-derived CDR1 and CDR2 are SGHRS and YFSETQ. The CDR3 DNA reads as TGCGCCAGCAGCCTATCCGGTCTCCCGGGACAGGGGGCTGGAAACACCATATATTTT. Translation gives CASSLSGLPGQGAGNTIYF.

In its sample, this clone was seen once. V usage is TRBV2 and J usage is TRBJ2-7; D may be TRBD2 (6 bases). Trimming shortened V by 8 bases and J by 5 bases, and 19 bases separated the two germline ends. Per the germline V gene, CDR1 is SNHLY and CDR2 is FYNNEI. This CDR3 is 14 amino acids long. The CDR3 DNA sequence: TGTGCCAGCGGGAGGACCCACTCACGCAACGAGCAGTACTTC. It translates to CASGRTHSRNEQYF.

The CDR3: CASTLTAGNTIYF. In nucleotides, the CDR3 is TGTGCCAGCACTCTGACAGCAGGAAACACCATATATTTT. This chain joins TRBV2 and TRBJ1-3; maybe TRBD1 (5 bases). Germline V gene data show CDR1 as SNHLY and CDR2 as FYNNEI. The CDR3 contains 13 residues. V dropped 7 bases and J dropped 4 bases, with 11 bases sitting between them.

V is TRBV29-1 and J is TRBJ2-6, with D perhaps TRBD2 (5 bases). Trimming took 4 bases from V and 0 from J, leaving 13 bases between them. The CDR3 loop spans 16 amino acids. Germline CDR1 SQVTM, CDR2 ANQGSEA. CDR3: CSVVLANPSGANVLTF. The CDR3 DNA is TGCAGCGTTGTTCTAGCAAACCCCTCTGGGGCCAACGTCCTGACTTTC.

The chain joins TRBV19 to TRBJ2-1; 13 bases map to TRBD2. The length of the CDR3 is 17 residues. J lost 7 bases, V lost 5 bases, and 11 bases had no gene match. Germline V CDR1 and CDR2: LNHDA, SQIVND (reference sequence). In nucleotides, the CDR3 is TGTGCCAGTAGTTCGGGACTAGCGGGGCTAGATAGAAATGAGCAGTTCTTC. This sequence encodes CASSSGLAGLDRNEQFF.